One and the same sample provided the 10 T cell receptor beta chains below, sequenced in a study of T cell repertoires in urothelial bladder cancer. Only in-frame clones appear in the TCRdb table, and some are missing; sequencing was by immunoSEQ multiplex PCR. The profile shows 10,000 to 13,000 clones, roughly two thirds of them singletons. Sequenced material: tumor-infiltrating cells from bladder cancer. The source of these receptors is a human donor with a benign inflammatory bladder lesion.

V gene TRBV5-3 combines with J gene TRBJ2-1; 8 positions match TRBD2. TRBV5-3 is filed as an ORF, its function uncertain. V dropped 10 bases and J dropped 0; count of bases not matched to a gene: 6. CDR3 length equals 14 residues. The CDR3 nucleotides are TGTGCCTTACCGGGGGGGATCTCCTACAATGAGCAGTTCTTC. This translates into CALPGGISYNEQFF.

This clone was found a few times. This chain links TRBV11-2 with TRBJ1-1; D remains ambiguous. Germline loops: CDR1 SGHAT, CDR2 FQNNGV. The length of the CDR3 is 13 residues. Trimming left V 4 bases short and J 11 bases short, with 17 bases between. The CDR3 DNA sequence: TGTGCCAGCAGCTCATCACCGGACCTGTGGGCTTTCTTT. The encoded protein is CASSSSPDLWAFF.

This rearrangement joins TRBV5-1 to TRBJ2-5; 8 nucleotides agree with TRBD1. V was clipped by 0 bases and J by 6 bases; unmatched bases: 4. Germline V CDR1 and CDR2: SGHRS, YFSETQ. The CDR3 is 14 residues long. In nucleotides, the CDR3 is TGCGCCAGCAGCTTGGACGCAGGGGGCAAGACCCAGTACTTC. It specifies CASSLDAGGKTQYF. The full variable domain, rest sourced from reference TRBV5-1 and TRBJ2-5, is KAGVTQTPRYLIKTRGQQVTLSCSPISGHRSVSWYQQTPGQGLQFLFEYFSETQRNKGNFPGRFSGRQFSNSRSEMNVSTLELGDSALYLCASSLDAGGKTQYFGPGTRLLVL.

In its sample, this clone was seen a few times. This chain connects TRBV7-9 to TRBJ2-2, with TRBD1 as a possible D gene (6 bases). The germline V and J ends were trimmed by 5 bases and 9 bases, with 19 bases remaining between them. Germline V gene data show CDR1 as SEHNR and CDR2 as FQNEAQ (reference sequence). This CDR3 is built from 15 residues. The CDR3 is CASSHRTALGRELFF. DNA for the CDR3: TGTGCCAGCAGCCATAGGACAGCCCTCGGAAGGGAGCTGTTTTTT.

V gene TRBV6-5 combines with J gene TRBJ1-1; 12 positions match TRBD1. Per germline, CDR1 MNHEY and CDR2 SVGAGI. The V and J ends lost 6 bases and 11 bases, in that order; junction bases with no gene match: 13. The CDR3 is 15 amino acids. The CDR3 DNA follows: TGTGCCAGCAGACAACCGGGACAGGGGGCCGCAAGGGCTTTCTTT. Translating gives CASRQPGQGAARAFF.

The rearrangement links TRBV12-5 to TRBJ2-2; a possible D gene is TRBD1 (7 bases). Trimming pared 0 bases from V and 4 bases from J, leaving 15 bases between. There are 17 residues in the CDR3. Looked up from germline, CDR1 is LGHNT and CDR2 is FRNRAP. This CDR3 is CASGLVLWQGGTGELFF. The CDR3, as DNA: TGTGCTAGTGGTTTGGTCCTCTGGCAGGGGGGCACCGGGGAGCTGTTTTTT.

A few counts support this clone. The chain recombines TRBV19 with TRBJ2-7; D perhaps matches TRBD1 (5 bases). The CDR3 has 14 amino acids. Germline CDR1 is LNHDA and CDR2 is SQIVND (reference sequence). V was cut by 3 bases and J by 5 bases, with 14 bases left in between. The CDR3 here is CASSIPAGKNEQYF. CDR3 nucleotide sequence: TGTGCCAGTAGTATCCCGGCAGGGAAGAACGAGCAGTACTTC.

The chain employs TRBV7-6 and TRBJ2-7, with 7 bases identical to TRBD2. Germline CDR1 and CDR2: SGHVS and FNYEAQ. Germline trimming cut 6 bases from V and 2 bases from J; bases unmatched to any gene: 4. This CDR3 has 13 residues. The chain's CDR3 is CASSRGLPYEQYF. CDR3 in DNA: TGTGCCAGCAGTCGGGGACTACCCTACGAGCAGTACTTC.

The J gene is TRBJ2-1, the V gene TRBV27; a weak D match, TRBD2 (6 bases). The CDR3 has 15 residues. Germline CDR1 and CDR2: MNHEY and SMNVEV (reference sequence). V was trimmed by 7 bases and J by 7 bases, leaving 20 bases between them. The chain's CDR3 is CASTPGDRFLNEQFF. DNA for the CDR3: TGTGCCAGCACCCCGGGAGACCGGTTTTTGAATGAGCAGTTCTTC.

The chain combines TRBV11-1 with TRBJ2-6; D gene uncertain. CDR1 is SGHAT, CDR2 FQDESV, per germline (reference sequence). The V and J ends lost 1 base and 0 bases respectively, with 4 bases between them. The CDR3 totals 15 residues. CDR3 residues: CASSLGSSGANVLTF. CDR3 bases: TGTGCCAGCAGCTTAGGCTCCTCTGGGGCCAACGTCCTGACTTTC.